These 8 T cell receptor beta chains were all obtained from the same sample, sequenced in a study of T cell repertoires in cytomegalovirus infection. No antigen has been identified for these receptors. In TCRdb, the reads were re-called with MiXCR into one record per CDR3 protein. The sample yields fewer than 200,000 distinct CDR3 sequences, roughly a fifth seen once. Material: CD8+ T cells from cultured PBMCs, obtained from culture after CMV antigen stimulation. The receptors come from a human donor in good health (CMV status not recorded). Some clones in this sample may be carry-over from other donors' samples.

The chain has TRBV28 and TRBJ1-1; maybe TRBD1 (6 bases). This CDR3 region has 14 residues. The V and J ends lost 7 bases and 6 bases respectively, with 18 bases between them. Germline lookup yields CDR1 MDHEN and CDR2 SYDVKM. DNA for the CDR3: TGTGCCAGCACCCCCTTACAGGGCGAATCTGAAGCTTTCTTT. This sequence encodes CASTPLQGESEAFF.

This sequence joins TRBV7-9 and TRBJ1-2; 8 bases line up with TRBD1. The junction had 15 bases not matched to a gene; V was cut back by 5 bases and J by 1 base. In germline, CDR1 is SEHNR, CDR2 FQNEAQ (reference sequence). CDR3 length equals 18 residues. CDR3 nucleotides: TGTGCCAGCAGCCCGGATGGACAGGGAGGAGTATTTAACTATGGCTACACCTTC. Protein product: CASSPDGQGGVFNYGYTF.

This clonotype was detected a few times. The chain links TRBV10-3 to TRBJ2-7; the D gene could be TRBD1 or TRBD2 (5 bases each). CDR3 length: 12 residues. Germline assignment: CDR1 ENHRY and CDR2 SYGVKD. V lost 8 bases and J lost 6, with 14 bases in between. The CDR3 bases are TGTGCCATCGGGGACGTCTGGGGCGAGCAGTACTTC. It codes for CAIGDVWGEQYF.

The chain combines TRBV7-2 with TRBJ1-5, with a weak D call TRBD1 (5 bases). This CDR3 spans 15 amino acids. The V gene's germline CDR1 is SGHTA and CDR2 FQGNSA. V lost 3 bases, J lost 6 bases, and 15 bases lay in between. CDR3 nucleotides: TGTGCCAGCAGCTTGGATCGGCAGGGTACTCAGCCCCAGCATTTT. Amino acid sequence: CASSLDRQGTQPQHF.

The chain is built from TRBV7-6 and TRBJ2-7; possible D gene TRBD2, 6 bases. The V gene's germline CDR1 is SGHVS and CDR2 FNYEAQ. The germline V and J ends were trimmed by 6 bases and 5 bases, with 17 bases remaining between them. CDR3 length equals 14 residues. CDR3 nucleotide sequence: TGTGCCAGCAGTACCAGCGGGCCCTTTAACGAGCAGTACTTC. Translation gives CASSTSGPFNEQYF.

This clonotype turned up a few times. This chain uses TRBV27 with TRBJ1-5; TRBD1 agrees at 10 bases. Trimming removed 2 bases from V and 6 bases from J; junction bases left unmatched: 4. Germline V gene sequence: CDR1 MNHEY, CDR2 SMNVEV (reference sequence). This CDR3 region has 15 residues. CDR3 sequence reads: CASSLEGQGRQPQHF. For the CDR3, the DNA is TGTGCCAGCAGTTTAGAGGGACAGGGGCGTCAGCCCCAGCATTTT.

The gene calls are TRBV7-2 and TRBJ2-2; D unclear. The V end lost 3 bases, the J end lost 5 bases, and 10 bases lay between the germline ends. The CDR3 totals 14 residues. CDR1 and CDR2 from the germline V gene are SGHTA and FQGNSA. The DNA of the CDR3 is TGTGCCAGCAGCTTTTTTGAGCTGACCGGGGAGCTGTTTTTT. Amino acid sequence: CASSFFELTGELFF.

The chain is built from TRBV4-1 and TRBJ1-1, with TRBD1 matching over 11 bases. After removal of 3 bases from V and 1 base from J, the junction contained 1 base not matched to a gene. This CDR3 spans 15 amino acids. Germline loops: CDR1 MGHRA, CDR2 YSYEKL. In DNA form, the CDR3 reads TGCGCCAGCAGCCAGGACAGGGGGCGGAACACTGAAGCTTTCTTT. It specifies CASSQDRGRNTEAFF.